This T cell receptor beta chain stems from a study of T cells in Graves' hyperthyroidism and ophthalmopathy. Study findings and constraints: Median prediction lead before ophthalmopathy onset was six to eight months with the model. Through a model of 13 V-J features, ophthalmopathy was separated from stable hyperthyroidism.

The CDR3 is 15 residues long. The germline CDR1 and CDR2 sequences are LGHNA and YNFKEQ. Trimming took off 1 base at V and 2 bases at J, with 11 bases between the two ends. Enrolled ophthalmopathy patients presented with a Clinical Activity Score of at least 3, a NOSPECS grade of at least 4, and disease duration under 3 months. Diagnoses rested on clinical symptoms, serum thyroxine and TRAb, thyroid ultrasound and orbital computed tomography. RNA transcripts yielded amplified TCR beta CDR3 regions. TCR CDR3 regions were first amplified by RT-PCR with HTBI primers. TCRdb reprocessed the multiplex PCR reads via MiXCR and lists one record per CDR3 protein. Counted here are about 600,000 distinct CDR3 sequences, approximately 15% occurring once; the ten biggest clones make up 6.5% to 9%. This clonotype was counted only a few times. Its antigen is undetermined.

The sequenced sample consisted of blood. V usage is TRBV4-2 and J usage is TRBJ2-5, with D possibly being TRBD1 (5 bases). This receptor was taken from a woman in her late teens or twenties with Graves' ophthalmopathy. DNA for the CDR3: TGTGCCAGCAGCCAAGGCACAGGCCGGCAAGAGACCCAGTACTTC. It translates to CASSQGTGRQETQYF.